One T cell receptor beta chain is described in this entry. Its cognate antigen has yet to be identified. Gene labels and germline sequences for this entry follow the mouse. The CDR3 is cut off 1 residue early in the read; its end comes from the germline J gene. These data come from a study of tissue T cells after allogeneic stem cell transplantation (dated by TCRdb to between 2021 and 2023). Background on the whole study: The study profiled TCR beta repertoires in many tissues obtained from research autopsies of patients with and without GVHD, and also in mouse models of GVHD. The human arm was a prospective observational study without blinding or randomization.

Points the paper makes about the study in general: Few T cell clones were found to be shared across patients, but shared repertoire signatures across patients were revealed in a tissue-specific fashion by motif-based clustering. The study did not establish which tissue TCRs were alloreactive or antigen-specific, and some clones may have been host cells that persisted. Within patients, how anatomically similar tissues were was a major factor shaping TCR repertoire composition, regardless of disease or transplant status. Blood and spleen T cells captured only a limited portion of the TCR repertoire detected in tissues, in both patients and mice. The patient cohort was small and clinically heterogeneous, and sampling depth was acknowledged as a limitation.

The receptor library was made with the immunoSEQ multiplex PCR assay. Adaptive Biotechnologies performed TCRbeta CDR3 sequencing at survey depth and reported CDR3 sequences, V/J genes, productive frequency, and template counts. Amplification of TCR beta CDR3 regions was performed from genomic DNA rather than from RNA. Processing in the source paper ran as follows. Jensen-Shannon divergence served to quantify pairwise repertoire overlap between tissues, with 0 meaning identical and 1 meaning complete divergence. Tissues were clustered by single-linkage agglomerative hierarchical clustering of pairwise JSD values and displayed as dendrograms. GLIPH2 was run on all patient samples with simulation_depth 1000, kmer_min_depth 3 and cdr3_length_cutoff 8, and groups with more than two unique CDR3s were retained. A standardized tissue-overlap score was calculated by extrapolating Jaccard GLIPH-group overlap across patients to a standard repertoire size of 1000 clones. Linear mixed-effect models, with tissue included as a fixed effect and individual included as a random effect, were used to assess associations of diversity with clinical or experimental variables. What TCRdb holds here is the immuneACCESS table cut down to in-frame rearrangements. Part of the clones is not present; checked against another copy, under half of the missing clones reflect an unresolved V gene, and the others are unexplained. V, J and clone size are those of that table, while D and trimming were read from the DNA. The sample table contains 48,000 or so clones; only one count was recorded for less than 75% of them. The ten largest clonotypes hold approximately 0.7% of the sample.

The CDR3 covers 13 residues, taking in both the cysteine and the phenylalanine. The DNA has 36 bases, all within the CDR3, and is read from base 1. The germline V gene provides CDR1 SGHND and CDR2 FRSKSL. The V end loses 1 base and the J end loses 4 bases, and a stretch of 4 bases separates them. Sequenced: sorted cells pooled from one or two spleens. This sequence uses TRBV15 and TRBJ2-2, with an unclear D gene assignment. This clonotype originated in a pool of C57BL/6 mice in good health. Incomplete CDR3 DNA: TGTGCCAGCAGTTTAGAGGGCACCGGGCAGCTCTAC. Translated, this gives CASSLEGTGQLY. The full CDR3 sequence reads CASSLEGTGQLYF. Full variable domain (CDR3 extended with the reference TRBV15 and TRBJ2-2 proteins): DAGVTQTPRHEVAEKGQTIILKCEPVSGHNDLFWYRQTKIQGLELLSYFRSKSLMEDGGAFKDRFKAEMLNSSFSTLKIQPTEPKDSAVYLCASSLEGTGQLYFGEGSKLTVL.